These 20 T cell receptor beta chains came from one sample sequenced in a study of shared T cell receptors in the human thymus. The method was immunoSEQ multiplex PCR; TCRdb's version includes in-frame clones alone and lacks a portion of them. The table has 550,000 to 800,000 clones, roughly 85% seen once. These sequences were also reported in another study, on human thymus T cells.

Specimen: thymocytes. The receptors stem from a girl under three years old with a congenital heart defect.

Concerning this clone: The CDR3 does not close with the conserved phenylalanine or tryptophan, likely indicating a read error. The DNA is omitted, as the CDR3 cannot be located on it reliably, and the CDR3 follows TCRdb's listing. The chain joins TRBV7-2 to TRBJ1-1. The CDR3 region is 14 residues in length, termini included. CDR1 is SGHTA, CDR2 FQGNSA, per germline. The CDR3: CASSPNNSGLGPAG.

The gene calls are TRBV14 and TRBJ1-1, with D unresolved. The CDR3 consists of 17 residues. Germline V gene data show CDR1 as SGHDN and CDR2 as FVKESK. The V end lost 0 bases, the J end lost 0 bases, and 14 bases lay between the germline ends. The CDR3 sequence: CASSQDEGLKMNTEAFF. The CDR3, as DNA: TGTGCCAGCAGCCAAGATGAGGGATTGAAGATGAACACTGAAGCTTTCTTT.

The chain employs TRBV27 and TRBJ2-3; D is perhaps TRBD1 (5 bases). This CDR3 region has 14 residues. Deletions cut 5 bases from V and 7 bases from J, with 16 bases between. The V gene's germline CDR1 is MNHEY and CDR2 SMNVEV (reference sequence). The CDR3 sequence: CASSQTDGSHTQYF. CDR3 in DNA: TGTGCCAGCAGTCAGACAGACGGATCGCATACGCAGTATTTT.

In this sample, this clone turned up a few times. The V and J genes are TRBV5-6 and TRBJ1-2, with D perhaps matching TRBD1 (6 bases). CDR1 and CDR2 from the germline V gene are SGHDT and YYEEEE. The CDR3 has 14 amino acids. Trimming stripped 5 bases from V and 4 bases from J, with 15 bases between. The CDR3 sequence: CASSYGQIGYGYTF. CDR3 bases: TGTGCCAGCAGTTATGGACAGATTGGCTATGGCTACACCTTC.

The chain uses TRBV28 and TRBJ2-1; possible D gene TRBD2, 6 bases. V was trimmed by 6 bases and J by 8 bases, leaving 17 bases between them. Germline V lookup: CDR1 MDHEN, CDR2 SYDVKM. This CDR3 has 14 amino acids. CDR3 sequence (DNA): TGTGCCAGCAGACCGACTAGTTTCTTACATGAGCAGTTCTTC. The encoded protein is CASRPTSFLHEQFF.

V is TRBV4-1 and J is TRBJ2-7; 10 bases are shared with TRBD2. The V and J ends lost 1 base and 3 bases, in that order; junction bases with no gene match: 9. This CDR3 region has 17 residues. Germline lookup yields CDR1 MGHRA and CDR2 YSYEKL. CDR3 loop: CASSQVILRTSGYEQYF. The CDR3 DNA sequence: TGCGCCAGCAGCCAAGTAATTTTGCGGACTAGCGGCTACGAGCAGTACTTC.

The chain links TRBV9 to TRBJ1-1, with D possibly matching TRBD1 (6 bases). Germline values: CDR1 SGDLS, CDR2 YYNGEE. The CDR3 contains 17 residues. Trimming removed 0 bases at V and 2 bases at J, with 17 bases between. In DNA form, the CDR3 reads TGTGCCAGCAGCGTAGATGCGCCAAGGGGGGGAAACACTGAAGCTTTCTTT. Residues: CASSVDAPRGGNTEAFF.

V usage is TRBV7-6 and J usage is TRBJ2-3; TRBD1 matches at 9 bases. Trimming removed 6 bases from V and 4 bases from J; junction bases left unmatched: 23. Per germline, CDR1 SGHVS and CDR2 FNYEAQ. CDR3 size: 20 residues. The CDR3 DNA reads as TGTGCCAGCAGTCTATCCCGGGACAGGGCCTTTTTAGAATGGGCAGATACGCAGTATTTT. It specifies CASSLSRDRAFLEWADTQYF.

This clone was found once. V and J are TRBV29-1 and TRBJ1-2, with a weak D call TRBD1 (6 bases). The CDR3 is made up of 12 amino acids. Germline-derived CDR1 and CDR2 are SQVTM and ANQGSEA. V lost 7 bases and J lost 3, with 12 bases in between. The CDR3 reads CSAAQGYYGYTF. CDR3 nucleotide sequence: TGCAGCGCTGCCCAGGGGTACTATGGCTACACCTTC. The full variable domain, rest sourced from reference TRBV29-1 and TRBJ1-2, is SAVISQKPSRDICQRGTSLTIQCQVDSQVTMMFWYRQQPGQSLTLIATANQGSEATYESGFVIDKFPISRPNLTFSTLTVSNMSPEDSSIYLCSAAQGYYGYTFGSGTRLTVV.

The chain recombines TRBV14 with TRBJ1-2; TRBD1 matches 8 bases. Germline assignment: CDR1 SGHDN and CDR2 FVKESK. This CDR3 spans 18 amino acids. With V trimmed by 0 bases and J by 0 bases, 9 bases remained unmatched. This CDR3 is CASSQESSGTGSNYGYTF. CDR3 DNA: TGTGCCAGCAGCCAAGAGTCGTCTGGGACAGGATCTAACTATGGCTACACCTTC. The whole variable domain, remainder taken from reference TRBV14 and TRBJ1-2, is EAGVTQFPSHSVIEKGQTVTLRCDPISGHDNLYWYRRVMGKEIKFLLHFVKESKQDESGMPNNRFLAERTGGTYSTLKVQPAELEDSGVYFCASSQESSGTGSNYGYTFGSGTRLTVV.

The chain couples TRBV6-6 to TRBJ1-5; D ambiguous. Trimming took off 10 bases at V and 7 bases at J, with 23 bases between the two ends. CDR3 length equals 15 residues. Germline V CDR1 and CDR2: MNHNY, SVGAGI (reference sequence). The CDR3 DNA follows: TGTGCCACCCTGCCCGGGGAAACGGGAAGGCAGCCCCAGCATTTT. It encodes CATLPGETGRQPQHF.

The chain employs TRBV6-5 and TRBJ1-2; D is ambiguous. From germline, CDR1 is MNHEY and CDR2 SVGAGI. V was cut by 3 bases and J by 3 bases, with 8 bases left in between. CDR3 length: 13 amino acids. CDR3 sequence: CASSYVEDYGYTF. DNA for the CDR3: TGTGCCAGCAGTTATGTCGAGGACTATGGCTACACCTTC.

V is TRBV5-1 and J is TRBJ1-1; 7 bases map to TRBD1. This CDR3 spans 17 amino acids. Germline lookup yields CDR1 SGHRS and CDR2 YFSETQ. Germline trimming cut 5 bases from V and 10 bases from J; bases unmatched to any gene: 23. Here the CDR3 reads CASRRVGGAGGSTGAFF. The CDR3, as DNA: TGCGCCAGCAGGCGAGTGGGGGGCGCAGGGGGTTCCACGGGAGCTTTCTTT.

A single count supports this clone. The chain has TRBV27 and TRBJ1-1; no definite D call. The CDR3 length is 13 residues. Germline V gives CDR1 MNHEY, CDR2 SMNVEV (reference sequence). V lost 0 bases, J lost 4 bases, and 6 bases lay in between. The CDR3 spells CASSLSRGTEAFF. Here the CDR3 DNA reads TGTGCCAGCAGTTTATCCCGAGGCACTGAAGCTTTCTTT.

This chain connects TRBV7-2 to TRBJ2-1; 15 bases match TRBD2. V lost 1 base and J lost 10; bases outside the gene matches: 5. The CDR3 is 16 residues long. Germline V gene sequence: CDR1 SGHTA, CDR2 FQGNSA. CDR3 nucleotide sequence: TGTGCCAGCAGCTTAGGGACTAGCGGGGGGGTATGGGAGCAGTTCTTC. It yields the protein CASSLGTSGGVWEQFF.

The chain joins TRBV19 to TRBJ2-2; the D gene is possibly TRBD1 (6 bases). Looked up from germline, CDR1 is LNHDA and CDR2 is SQIVND (reference sequence). The ends were cut back, 6 bases at V and 6 bases at J, with 20 bases in the middle. The CDR3 runs 16 residues. The CDR3: CASSQDSLRFSGELFF. The CDR3 DNA sequence: TGTGCCAGTAGCCAGGACAGTTTGAGGTTTTCCGGGGAGCTGTTTTTT.

The rearrangement uses TRBV11-2 and TRBJ1-1, with D possibly matching TRBD1 (6 bases). Germline CDR1 and CDR2: SGHAT and FQNNGV. V was cut by 1 base and J by 0 bases, with 18 bases left in between. The CDR3 covers 18 residues. This CDR3 is CASSLAFRVGQMNTEAFF. CDR3 nucleotides: TGTGCCAGCAGCTTAGCTTTTAGGGTTGGACAGATGAACACTGAAGCTTTCTTT.

The CDR3 reads CASRRTGAGELFF. The CDR3 DNA reads TGTGCCAGCAGAAGGACAGGGGCCGGGGAGCTGTTTTTT. V and J are TRBV6-5 and TRBJ2-2, with 9 nucleotides matching TRBD1. The J segment lost 6 bases and the V segment lost 6 bases, leaving 2 bases of the junction unmatched. CDR3 length: 13 residues. In germline, CDR1 is MNHEY, CDR2 SVGAGI.

This clone appeared once. The chain links TRBV7-2 to TRBJ1-2; 7 bases map to TRBD1. With V trimmed by 1 base and J by 2 bases, 7 bases remained unmatched. This CDR3 has 16 amino acids. The germline V gene has CDR1 SGHTA and CDR2 FQGNSA. For the CDR3, the DNA is TGTGCCAGCAGCTTAGGCCGGGACAGCGCAAACTATGGCTACACCTTC. Its translation is CASSLGRDSANYGYTF.

The table lists this clone with a count of one. This chain joins TRBV29-1 and TRBJ1-1; D is possibly TRBD1 (5 bases). The germline V and J ends were trimmed by 4 bases and 3 bases, with 24 bases remaining between them. The CDR3 is 17 amino acids. In germline, CDR1 is SQVTM, CDR2 ANQGSEA. DNA of the CDR3: TGCAGCGTTGTGTGGGGGGTAGGGTCCCATTGGGACACTGAAGCTTTCTTT. Translation: CSVVWGVGSHWDTEAFF. Full variable domain (rest looked up from reference TRBV29-1 and TRBJ1-1): SAVISQKPSRDICQRGTSLTIQCQVDSQVTMMFWYRQQPGQSLTLIATANQGSEATYESGFVIDKFPISRPNLTFSTLTVSNMSPEDSSIYLCSVVWGVGSHWDTEAFFGQGTRLTVV.